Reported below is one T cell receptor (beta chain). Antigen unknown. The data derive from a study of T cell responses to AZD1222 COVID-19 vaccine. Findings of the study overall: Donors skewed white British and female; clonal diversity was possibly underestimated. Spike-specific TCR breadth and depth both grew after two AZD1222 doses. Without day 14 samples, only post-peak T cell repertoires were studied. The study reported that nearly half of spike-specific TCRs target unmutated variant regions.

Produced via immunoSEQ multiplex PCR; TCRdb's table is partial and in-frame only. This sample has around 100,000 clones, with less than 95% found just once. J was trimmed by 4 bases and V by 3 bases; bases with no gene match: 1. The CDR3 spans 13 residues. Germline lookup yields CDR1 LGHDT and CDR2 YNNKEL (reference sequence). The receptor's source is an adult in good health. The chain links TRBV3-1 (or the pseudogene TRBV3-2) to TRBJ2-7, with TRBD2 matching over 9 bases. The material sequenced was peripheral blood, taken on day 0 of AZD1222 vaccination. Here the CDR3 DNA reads TGTGCCAGCAGCCACGCGGGGGGGTACGAGCAGTACTTC. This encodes CASSHAGGYEQYF.